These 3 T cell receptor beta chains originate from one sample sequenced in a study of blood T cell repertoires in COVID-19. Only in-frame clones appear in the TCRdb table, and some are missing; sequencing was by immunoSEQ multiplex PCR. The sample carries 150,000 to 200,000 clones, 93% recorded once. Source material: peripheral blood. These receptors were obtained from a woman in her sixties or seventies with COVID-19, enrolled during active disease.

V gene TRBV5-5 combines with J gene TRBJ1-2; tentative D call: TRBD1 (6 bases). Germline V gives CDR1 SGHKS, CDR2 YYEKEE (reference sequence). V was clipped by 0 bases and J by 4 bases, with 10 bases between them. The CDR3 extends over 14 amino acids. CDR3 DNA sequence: TGTGCCAGCAGCTTGGAGGGGGAGAGCTATGGCTACACCTTC. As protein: CASSLEGESYGYTF.

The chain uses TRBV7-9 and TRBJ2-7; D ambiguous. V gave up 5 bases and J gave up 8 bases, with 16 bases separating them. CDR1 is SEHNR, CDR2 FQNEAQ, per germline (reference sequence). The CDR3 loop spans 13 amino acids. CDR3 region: CASSDSPGIKQYF. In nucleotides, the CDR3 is TGTGCCAGCAGCGATAGCCCGGGTATCAAGCAGTACTTC.

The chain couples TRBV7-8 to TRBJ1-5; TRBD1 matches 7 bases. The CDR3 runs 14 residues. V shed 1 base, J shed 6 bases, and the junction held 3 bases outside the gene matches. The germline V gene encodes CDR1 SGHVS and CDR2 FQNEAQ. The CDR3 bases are TGTGCCAGCAGCTTAGTAGACAGGGCTCAGCCCCAGCATTTT. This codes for CASSLVDRAQPQHF.